This T cell receptor beta chain originates from a study of T-cell reconstitution after alpha-beta-depleted transplantation in children. Study results and limitations: After transplant, high TCRbeta diversity at day 60 in some patients arose from surviving recipient T cells and thymic progenitors.

Germline-derived CDR1 and CDR2 are LNHDA and SQIVND (reference sequence). V was clipped by 5 bases and J by 6 bases; unmatched bases: 8. CDR3 size: 17 residues. A remark on this clonotype: The antigen is undetermined.

A TCRbeta library incorporating unique molecular identifiers was prepared. TCRdb used MiXCR to reprocess the PCR reads, holding one entry per CDR3 protein. The data show about 830,000 distinct CDR3 sequences, roughly 16% seen once. The chain recombines TRBV19 with TRBJ2-2; TRBD2 matches 14 bases. Material: PBMCs, mostly from graft donor cells, obtained 360 days after TCRalphabeta/CD19-depleted stem cell transplant. This clonotype was obtained from a male patient aged 10 to 17 who had a stem cell transplant for acute lymphoblastic leukemia, so the T cells may come from the graft donor. The chain's CDR3 is CASSSGLAGAWSGELFF. The DNA of the CDR3 is TGTGCCAGTAGTTCGGGACTAGCGGGAGCTTGGTCCGGGGAGCTGTTTTTT.